These 10 T cell receptor beta chains were all obtained from the same sample, sequenced in a study of shared clonotypes between healthy human individuals. Assay: immunoSEQ multiplex PCR; the TCRdb copy retains only in-frame clones and omits some. Counted here are 2,500,000 or so clones, around 93% occurring once; the ten biggest clones make up roughly 0.34%. The specimen was naive CD4+ T cells from PBMCs. Regarding subset: CD45RA+ positively selected. These receptors were taken from a man younger than 30 in good health. Some clones in this sample may be carry-over from other donors' samples.

The chain uses TRBV7-2 and TRBJ1-5; D gene unclear. V shed 5 bases and J shed 7 bases, with 12 bases lying between them. Germline values: CDR1 SGHTA, CDR2 FQGNSA. The CDR3 spans 13 residues. The CDR3 is CASSLVRLQPQHF. For the CDR3, the DNA is TGTGCCAGCAGCCTTGTCAGGCTGCAGCCCCAGCATTTT.

The genes are TRBV7-9 and TRBJ2-2, with 9 bases fitting TRBD1. The CDR3 spans 16 residues. CDR1 is SEHNR, CDR2 FQNEAQ, per germline (reference sequence). Losses at the gene ends were 3 bases for V and 7 bases for J; bases not matched to a gene: 9. The CDR3 DNA is TGTGCCAGCAGCTTCCGGACAGGGGAATTGGACGGGGAGCTGTTTTTT. It codes for CASSFRTGELDGELFF.

On this clone: The same CDR3 also results from other DNA sequences found in this sample. This rearrangement joins TRBV6-5 to TRBJ1-5; D is unresolved. The length of the CDR3 is 14 residues. Per the germline V gene, CDR1 is MNHEY and CDR2 is SVGAGI. Between the trimmed V and J ends, which lost 0 bases and 3 bases, there was a span of 6 bases. The CDR3 loop reads CASSYSGSNQPQHF. CDR3 nucleotide sequence: TGTGCCAGCAGTTACTCGGGTTCCAATCAGCCCCAGCATTTT.

The V gene is TRBV9, the J gene TRBJ1-2, with 9 nucleotides matching TRBD1. The germline V gene has CDR1 SGDLS and CDR2 YYNGEE. There are 19 residues in the CDR3. V lost 3 bases and J lost 4; bases outside the gene matches: 19. CDR3 nucleotide sequence: TGTGCCAGCAGCGGCGACTACAGGGGGCCCCTATCATCCTTCTATGGCTACACCTTC. This sequence encodes CASSGDYRGPLSSFYGYTF.

The J gene is TRBJ2-7, the V gene TRBV2, with a possible D match to TRBD1 (6 bases). This CDR3 region has 14 residues. Trimming took 6 bases from V and 1 from J, leaving 13 bases between them. Germline CDR1 is SNHLY and CDR2 is FYNNEI. CDR3 nucleotide sequence: TGTGCCAGCAGACGGACAGTAAATTCCTACGAGCAGTACTTC. Protein: CASRRTVNSYEQYF. The full variable domain, in which reference TRBV2 and TRBJ2-7 provide the parts outside the CDR3, is EPEVTQTPSHQVTQMGQEVILRCVPISNHLYFYWYRQILGQKVEFLVSFYNNEISEKSEIFDDQFSVERPDGSNFTLKIRSTKLEDSAMYFCASRRTVNSYEQYFGPGTRLTVT.

This chain connects TRBV5-1 to TRBJ2-7, with D perhaps assigned TRBD1 or TRBD2 (5 bases each). The CDR3 has 15 amino acids. Germline values: CDR1 SGHRS, CDR2 YFSETQ. V was shortened by 7 bases and J by 3 bases, with 20 bases between the two germline ends. The CDR3 DNA is TGCGCCAGCCGTCCGTCCGGGACCCACCACTACGAGCAGTACTTC. This codes for CASRPSGTHHYEQYF.

V and J are TRBV7-6 and TRBJ1-4; a possible D gene is TRBD1 (6 bases). Trimming took off 2 bases at V and 7 bases at J, with 20 bases between the two ends. The CDR3 consists of 17 residues. Germline CDR1 is SGHVS and CDR2 is FNYEAQ. For the CDR3, the DNA is TGTGCCAGCAGCTTATCCCTCGCAGGGGCTGTAGGTGAAAAACTGTTTTTT. Protein product: CASSLSLAGAVGEKLFF.

The table lists this clone with a count of one. V usage is TRBV28 and J usage is TRBJ2-4, with TRBD1 matching over 7 bases. Unmatched junction bases numbered 22, after V lost 8 bases and J lost 0 bases. Germline-derived CDR1 and CDR2 are MDHEN and SYDVKM. The CDR3 has 20 amino acids. CDR3 sequence: CASSTPLRDRHTLAKNIQYF. CDR3 bases: TGTGCCAGCTCAACCCCGCTTCGGGACAGACACACCCTAGCCAAAAACATTCAGTACTTC.

In DNA form, the CDR3 reads TGTGCCAGCAGCCCGGGACCAGGGGGCTTTGGAAACACCATATATTTT. Translated: CASSPGPGGFGNTIYF. V gene TRBV11-2 combines with J gene TRBJ1-3, with TRBD1 matching 8 bases. The ends lost 5 bases at V and 3 bases at J; junction bases unmatched: 9. This CDR3 comprises 16 residues. Germline lookup yields CDR1 SGHAT and CDR2 FQNNGV.

The rearrangement joins TRBV7-8 to TRBJ1-5, with a tentative D call TRBD1 (5 bases). The CDR3 totals 18 residues. V was shortened by 4 bases and J by 1 base, with 20 bases between the two germline ends. CDR1 is SGHVS and CDR2 is FQNEAQ in the germline V gene. The CDR3 DNA sequence: TGTGCCAGCAGCTCCCTGGCGGGTCTCGGGGCCAGCAATCAGCCCCAGCATTTT. Its translation is CASSSLAGLGASNQPQHF. Drawing the rest from reference TRBV7-8 and TRBJ1-5, the complete variable domain is GAGVSQSPRYKVAKRGQDVALRCDPISGHVSLFWYQQALGQGPEFLTYFQNEAQLDKSGLPSDRFFAERPEGSVSTLKIQRTQQEDSAVYLCASSSLAGLGASNQPQHFGDGTRLSIL.